Each of the 10 T cell receptor beta chains below was sequenced from the same sample in a study of cytomegalovirus exposure and HLA in healthy donors. The PCR had 60 Vbeta and 13 Jbeta primers. Sequencing used immunoSEQ multiplex PCR; TCRdb keeps in-frame clones, though not all of them. The sample lists more than 150,000 clones, almost 80% occurring once. Sequences were obtained from PBMCs. The receptors stem from a man aged 50 or older in good health and CMV-seropositive.

The V gene is TRBV6-5, the J gene TRBJ2-7; TRBD2 is a possible D gene (7 bases). The V end was cut by 0 bases, the J end by 5 bases, with 17 bases between. Germline lookup yields CDR1 MNHEY and CDR2 SVGAGI. The CDR3 sequence is 16 residues long. The CDR3 spells CASSYSGAGGENEQYF. The CDR3 bases are TGTGCCAGCAGTTACTCGGGGGCTGGGGGGGAGAACGAGCAGTACTTC.

This chain links TRBV7-2 with TRBJ2-7, with a tentative D call TRBD2 (5 bases). The CDR3 extends over 13 amino acids. V was trimmed by 5 bases and J by 6 bases, leaving 14 bases between them. The germline CDR1 and CDR2 sequences are SGHTA and FQGNSA. The CDR3, as DNA: TGTGCCAGCAGCCCCGGGATCCAAGGCGAGCAGTACTTC. Translated, it gives CASSPGIQGEQYF. The variable domain in full, with the rest retrieved from reference TRBV7-2 and TRBJ2-7, is GAGVSQSPSNKVTEKGKDVELRCDPISGHTALYWYRQSLGQGLEFLIYFQGNSAPDKSGLPSDRFSAERTGGSVSTLTIQRTQQEDSAVYLCASSPGIQGEQYFGPGTRLTVT.

The chain is built from TRBV2 and TRBJ1-5; 7 bases align to TRBD1. This CDR3 comprises 15 residues. The V gene's germline CDR1 is SNHLY and CDR2 FYNNEI. V lost 4 bases, J lost 2 bases, and 5 bases stayed unmatched. CDR3 in amino acids: CASSARGLGNQPQHF. The CDR3, as DNA: TGTGCCAGCAGTGCGAGGGGGCTGGGCAATCAGCCCCAGCATTTT.

The rearrangement joins TRBV2 to TRBJ1-2; unclear D gene. The CDR3 extends over 11 amino acids. Germline V gene data show CDR1 as SNHLY and CDR2 as FYNNEI. The germline V and J ends were trimmed by 8 bases and 4 bases, with 8 bases remaining between them. This CDR3 reads CASSPLYGYTF. CDR3 bases: TGTGCCAGCTCTCCTCTCTATGGCTACACCTTC.

The V and J genes are TRBV6-5 and TRBJ1-1; 8 bases line up with TRBD1. In germline, CDR1 is MNHEY, CDR2 SVGAGI. There are 13 residues in the CDR3. V was pared by 6 bases and J by 1 base, with 1 base of the junction left unmatched. The CDR3: CASRDRENTEAFF. The CDR3 DNA follows: TGTGCCAGCAGGGACAGGGAGAACACTGAAGCTTTCTTT.

The gene calls are TRBV11-1 and TRBJ1-2; 9 positions match TRBD1. The CDR3 runs to 14 residues. Germline assignment: CDR1 SGHAT and CDR2 FQDESV (reference sequence). Unmatched junction bases numbered 7, after V lost 5 bases and J lost 6 bases. Here the CDR3 DNA reads TGTGCCAGCAGCCAGGGACAGGGAGTAGATGGCTACACCTTC. Protein: CASSQGQGVDGYTF.

This clone came up a few times. This chain links TRBV5-4 with TRBJ2-2; TRBD1 aligns across 8 bases. Germline V gene sequence: CDR1 SGHNT, CDR2 YYREEE (reference sequence). V lost 0 bases and J lost 7; bases outside the gene matches: 11. The CDR3 consists of 17 residues. CDR3 DNA: TGTGCCAGCAGCTTGGGGCCCGACAGGGGTCAACGCGGGGAGCTGTTTTTT. It codes for CASSLGPDRGQRGELFF. Full variable domain (rest looked up from reference TRBV5-4 and TRBJ2-2): ETGVTQSPTHLIKTRGQQVTLRCSSQSGHNTVSWYQQALGQGPQFIFQYYREEENGRGNFPPRFSGLQFPNYSSELNVNALELDDSALYLCASSLGPDRGQRGELFFGEGSRLTVL.

This chain connects TRBV28 to TRBJ1-4, with D hard to call. Germline-derived CDR1 and CDR2 are MDHEN and SYDVKM. V gave up 6 bases and J gave up 8 bases, with 13 bases separating them. This CDR3 comprises 13 residues. In nucleotides, the CDR3 is TGTGCCAGCAGACCCGGGAGGCTGGAAAAACTGTTTTTT. Residues: CASRPGRLEKLFF.

This chain links TRBV6-1 with TRBJ1-1; D is unclear. Trimming took 1 base from V and 1 from J, leaving 13 bases between them. Germline-derived CDR1 and CDR2 are MNHNS and SASEGT. The length of the CDR3 is 16 residues. The CDR3 bases are TGTGCCAGCAGTGAAGGATTGAGTAGAACGAACACTGAAGCTTTCTTT. Its translation is CASSEGLSRTNTEAFF.

Here the CDR3 reads CASSVEDSYTQYF. Here the CDR3 DNA reads TGTGCCAGCAGCGTGGAGGACAGCTATACGCAGTATTTT. This sequence joins TRBV9 and TRBJ2-3; D might be TRBD1 (6 bases). The CDR3 length is 13 residues. Deletions cut 2 bases from V and 7 bases from J, with 11 bases between. CDR1 SGDLS and CDR2 YYNGEE come from the germline V gene.